The 25 T cell receptor beta chains listed next were all sequenced from one sample in a study of early T cells in non-severe SARS-CoV-2 infection (dated by TCRdb to about 2021). The receptor library was made with 5' RACE. Instrument on record: NextSeq 500. TCRdb itself trimmed the public reads at Q25 with fastp, ran MiXCR and retained productive beta chains. All rows with the same CDR3 protein become a single entry with the most common DNA and genes. Across this sample there are tens of thousands of distinct CDR3 sequences, with around 4% seen only once. The ten most abundant clones make up about 9% of the sample. Sequenced material: whole blood. These receptors came from an adult who was a healthcare worker with PCR-confirmed SARS-CoV-2 infection or an uninfected control (not recorded which).

This clonotype has ten or more counts. The genes are TRBV20-1 and TRBJ1-2; 10 nucleotides line up with TRBD1. This CDR3 is 15 amino acids long. The germline V gene has CDR1 DFQATT and CDR2 SNEGSKA (reference sequence). Trimming cost V 0 bases and J 7 bases; bases outside gene matches: 8. As DNA, the CDR3 is TGCAGTGCTAGAGACCCGGGACAGGGGCTGCGTGGCTACACCTTC. This gives the protein CSARDPGQGLRGYTF.

This clonotype has just a few counts. V is TRBV7-9 and J is TRBJ1-1, with a tentative D call TRBD1 (5 bases). The CDR3 runs to 11 residues. V was pared by 5 bases and J by 7 bases, with 8 bases between. Germline CDR1 reads SEHNR; CDR2 reads FQNEAQ (reference sequence). The CDR3 DNA follows: TGTGCCAGCAGCCCAGACAGTGAAGCTTTCTTT. Amino acids: CASSPDSEAFF.

This clonotype has a count of ten or more. V usage is TRBV10-3 and J usage is TRBJ2-3; 7 bases are a match to TRBD1. Germline assignment: CDR1 ENHRY and CDR2 SYGVKD. This CDR3 is 14 amino acids long. With V trimmed by 4 bases and J by 5 bases, 6 bases remained unmatched. The CDR3 nucleotides are TGTGCCATCAGTGGGTTACAGGGGAAAGATACGCAGTATTTT. Translated, it gives CAISGLQGKDTQYF.

This clonotype has a count of ten or more. V is TRBV6-5 and J is TRBJ1-2, with 9 positions matching TRBD1. The CDR3 totals 16 residues. J gave up 4 bases and V 6 bases, and 12 bases lay outside the gene matches. From germline, CDR1 is MNHEY and CDR2 SVGAGI. The CDR3: CASSLNPGQGIYGYTF. The CDR3 nucleotides read TGTGCCAGCAGCCTAAACCCGGGACAGGGAATCTATGGCTACACCTTC.

This clonotype was observed many times. The gene calls are TRBV9 and TRBJ2-6, with D hard to call. Germline lookup yields CDR1 SGDLS and CDR2 YYNGEE. This CDR3 has 15 residues. V was clipped by 3 bases and J by 0 bases, with 7 bases between them. Here the CDR3 DNA reads TGTGCCAGCAGCGCGCAGACCTCTGGGGCCAACGTCCTGACTTTC. Its translation is CASSAQTSGANVLTF.

This clonotype has at least ten counts. The rearrangement links TRBV7-9 to TRBJ2-7; D call uncertain. Trimming pared 3 bases from V and 0 bases from J, leaving 6 bases between. CDR3 size: 13 residues. Germline assignment: CDR1 SEHNR and CDR2 FQNEAQ (reference sequence). CDR3: CASSFMSSYEQYV. The CDR3 DNA follows: TGTGCCAGCAGCTTCATGAGCTCCTACGAGCAGTACGTC.

This clonotype was picked up a small number of times. The gene calls are TRBV27 and TRBJ2-3; 11 bases match TRBD1. CDR1 and CDR2 from the germline V gene are MNHEY and SMNVEV (reference sequence). This CDR3 region has 13 residues. J lost 5 bases, V lost 7 bases, and 2 bases had no gene match. In DNA, the CDR3 is TGTGCCAGCACGGGACAGGGGGTAGATACGCAGTATTTT. It encodes CASTGQGVDTQYF.

The genes are TRBV7-9 and TRBJ1-5; tentatively, D is TRBD1 (5 bases). From germline, CDR1 is SEHNR and CDR2 FQNEAQ (reference sequence). CDR3 length: 17 amino acids. Trimming cost V 5 bases and J 0 bases, with 17 bases left between them. The CDR3 DNA follows: TGTGCCAGCAGCACGCAAAGCGGGGGAAGTAGCAATCAGCCCCAGCATTTT. Translating gives CASSTQSGGSSNQPQHF.

The V gene is TRBV6-6, the J gene TRBJ1-4, with 10 bases that match TRBD1. The CDR3 has 15 amino acids. Germline V gives CDR1 MNHNY, CDR2 SVGAGI (reference sequence). J lost 5 bases, V lost 2 bases, and 2 bases had no gene match. CDR3 nucleotide sequence: TGTGCCAGCAGTTACCTGGGACAGGGGAATGAAAAACTGTTTTTT. Translated: CASSYLGQGNEKLFF.

This clonotype was counted at least ten times. The gene calls are TRBV18 and TRBJ1-1; D perhaps matches TRBD1 (5 bases). The CDR3 length is 13 residues. V lost 3 bases, J lost 0 bases, and 5 bases lay in between. Germline V gene sequence: CDR1 KGHSH, CDR2 LQKENI. For the CDR3, the DNA is TGTGCCAGCTCACCGGGACTGAACACTGAAGCTTTCTTT. It encodes CASSPGLNTEAFF.

The sample holds a few counts of this clonotype. The CDR3 DNA is TGTGCCAGCAGCTATATGACAGGGGATAGCGGGGGCTACACCTTC. Translation gives CASSYMTGDSGGYTF. This rearrangement joins TRBV7-9 to TRBJ1-2; TRBD1 matches at 8 bases. The CDR3 totals 15 residues. V trimming: 4 bases; J trimming: 8 bases; junction bases outside the gene matches: 12. Germline values: CDR1 SEHNR, CDR2 FQNEAQ (reference sequence).

This clonotype was observed a handful of times. The V and J genes are TRBV15 and TRBJ2-3; 7 bases are shared with TRBD1. Germline loops: CDR1 LNHNV, CDR2 YYDKDF (reference sequence). Germline trimming cut 0 bases from V and 1 base from J; bases unmatched to any gene: 10. The CDR3 spans 18 residues. The CDR3 nucleotides are TGTGCCACCAGCAGAGATCTCGACAGGGTGGTTGGCACAGATACGCAGTATTTT. Its protein is CATSRDLDRVVGTDTQYF.

This clonotype has a count of ten or more. This sequence joins TRBV10-3 and TRBJ2-7, with 9 nucleotides matching TRBD1. Losses at the gene ends were 10 bases for V and 5 bases for J; bases not matched to a gene: 9. The CDR3 is 13 residues long. In germline, CDR1 is ENHRY, CDR2 SYGVKD. Here the CDR3 DNA reads TGTGCCACAGACAGGGGGGATCCTAACGAGCAGTACGTC. Translation gives CATDRGDPNEQYV.

This clonotype has a count of ten or more. The rearrangement joins TRBV2 to TRBJ2-3, with TRBD1 matching over 9 bases. Germline CDR1 SNHLY, CDR2 FYNNEI. The CDR3 runs to 16 residues. The V gene end was trimmed by 6 bases and the J gene end by 2 bases; junction bases not matched to a gene: 9. This CDR3 is CASSVAGQGYTDTQYF. The CDR3 DNA follows: TGTGCCAGCAGCGTCGCGGGACAGGGATACACAGATACGCAGTATTTT.

This clonotype was seen at least ten times. V is TRBV19 and J is TRBJ2-6; D unclear. V dropped 2 bases and J dropped 3 bases, with 14 bases sitting between them. Germline values: CDR1 LNHDA, CDR2 SQIVND (reference sequence). This CDR3 has 17 residues. CDR3 sequence: CASSIRPRTDGANVLTF. The CDR3 region has the DNA TGTGCCAGTAGTATACGACCCCGGACCGATGGGGCCAACGTCCTGACTTTC. The full variable domain, rest sourced from reference TRBV19 and TRBJ2-6, is DGGITQSPKYLFRKEGQNVTLSCEQNLNHDAMYWYRQDPGQGLRLIYYSQIVNDFQKGDIAEGYSVSREKKESFPLTVTSAQKNPTAFYLCASSIRPRTDGANVLTFGAGSRLTVL.

This clonotype was counted at least ten times. The genes are TRBV5-1 and TRBJ2-1; 7 nucleotides align to TRBD2. The germline V gene has CDR1 SGHRS and CDR2 YFSETQ. The CDR3 covers 15 residues. Trimming took 9 bases from V and 4 from J; bases not matched to a gene: 13. In DNA, the CDR3 is TGCGCCATTCCTCCCCCAGCGGGACCTTACAATGAGCAGTTCTTC. This gives the protein CAIPPPAGPYNEQFF.

The V and J genes are TRBV11-2 and TRBJ2-1, with D possibly matching TRBD2 (5 bases). The CDR3 runs to 14 residues. Trimming stripped 3 bases from V and 5 bases from J, with 11 bases between. CDR1 and CDR2 from the germline V gene are SGHAT and FQNNGV. CDR3 nucleotide sequence: TGTGCCAGCAGCTTCTCGCGGGTTGACAATGAGCAGTTCTTC. Translated: CASSFSRVDNEQFF.

This clonotype has at least ten counts. The chain employs TRBV3-1 and TRBJ2-1; D might be TRBD2 (5 bases). Germline assignment: CDR1 LGHDT and CDR2 YNNKEL (reference sequence). V lost 0 bases, J lost 4 bases, and 13 bases lay in between. The CDR3 is 16 amino acids. The CDR3 protein is CASSQDLGVPYNEQFF. Written as DNA, the CDR3 is TGTGCCAGCAGCCAAGATCTGGGAGTACCGTACAATGAGCAGTTCTTC.

This clonotype was seen at least ten times. The J gene is TRBJ2-7, the V gene TRBV28; D may match TRBD1 or TRBD2 (6 bases each). V lost 4 bases, J lost 3 bases, and 16 bases lay in between. The CDR3 contains 15 residues. Germline V lookup: CDR1 MDHEN, CDR2 SYDVKM. The CDR3 DNA follows: TGTGCCAGCAGTTCCGGGGGCACCGGGCTCTACGAGCAGTACTTC. Translating gives CASSSGGTGLYEQYF.

This clonotype has at least ten counts. V gene TRBV28 combines with J gene TRBJ2-1, with D possibly being TRBD1 or TRBD2 (5 bases each). This CDR3 comprises 17 residues. The V end lost 1 base, the J end lost 0 bases, and 13 bases lay between the germline ends. Germline assignment: CDR1 MDHEN and CDR2 SYDVKM. CDR3 bases: TGTGCCAGCAGTTTATTGACAGAGGGAGTCTCCTACAATGAGCAGTTCTTC. Residues: CASSLLTEGVSYNEQFF.

This clonotype has at least ten counts. V is TRBV4-3 and J is TRBJ2-7; D remains unclear. CDR1 LGHNA and CDR2 YSLEER come from the germline V gene. Deletions cut 0 bases from V and 3 bases from J, with 21 bases between. The length of the CDR3 is 18 residues. CDR3 sequence (DNA): TGCGCCAGCAGCCAAGATGGCGAAAGATCCAGAACCATCTACGAGCAGTACTTC. The encoded protein is CASSQDGERSRTIYEQYF.

This clonotype was counted many times. This chain joins TRBV4-2 and TRBJ1-1; 8 positions agree with TRBD1. Trimming removed 0 bases from V and 1 base from J; junction bases left unmatched: 1. CDR3 size: 15 residues. The germline V gene has CDR1 LGHNA and CDR2 YNFKEQ. CDR3 sequence reads: CASSQETGGNTEAFF. In DNA form, the CDR3 reads TGTGCCAGCAGCCAAGAAACAGGGGGGAACACTGAAGCTTTCTTT.

This clonotype was detected many times. This chain connects TRBV20-1 to TRBJ2-3; D may be TRBD1 (8 bases). The germline V and J ends were trimmed by 5 bases and 5 bases, with 14 bases remaining between them. The V gene's germline CDR1 is DFQATT and CDR2 SNEGSKA (reference sequence). This CDR3 contains 13 residues. In DNA, the CDR3 is TGCAGTGCTCAGGGGGCGGGGGAAGATACGCAGTATTTT. It codes for CSAQGAGEDTQYF.

This clonotype was seen at least ten times. This chain connects TRBV7-2 to TRBJ1-6; tentative D call: TRBD1 (5 bases). The CDR3 extends over 15 amino acids. Germline loops: CDR1 SGHTA, CDR2 FQGNSA. The germline V and J ends were trimmed by 7 bases and 0 bases, with 10 bases remaining between them. CDR3 loop: CASTQTASYNSPLHF. The CDR3 DNA reads TGTGCCAGCACCCAGACAGCCTCCTATAATTCACCCCTCCACTTT.

The chain employs TRBV19 and TRBJ2-2; D may be TRBD1 (5 bases). The CDR3 has 13 residues. Germline V lookup: CDR1 LNHDA, CDR2 SQIVND (reference sequence). The CDR3 loop reads CAVRAPNTGELFF. The CDR3 nucleotides are TGTGCGGTCAGGGCGCCGAACACCGGGGAGCTGTTTTTT.